This TCR beta chain was found in a study of immune cell composition in non-small cell lung cancer (dated 2017 in TCRdb). At the level of the whole study: Histologic subtype, mostly lung adenocarcinoma or squamous cell carcinoma, was determined with H&E together with p63, CK5, Napsin A and TTF-1 immunohistochemistry. TCR-beta sequencing from Adaptive Biotechnologies was done on 32 to 35 paired sets of NSCLC tumour and non-adjacent lung specimens and on over 25 tumour-only specimens. For supplementary cohort #1, made up of roughly eleven lung adenocarcinoma cases, paired tumour/lung TCR-beta sequencing was done and TIL populations were generated so that tumour reactivity could be assessed. Four tumour specimens that had TCR-beta data belonged to rare histological subtypes and were left out of the subtype comparisons.

Study-wide conclusions, independent of this receptor: No significant correlation was found between tumour TCR-beta clonality and smoking pack-years. In 10 adenocarcinoma cases, maximal tumour-associated clone frequency correlated strongly with TIL tumour reactivity, whereas overall clonality did not. Nearly half of NSCLC cases had tumour-associated clones >0.5%, with about 71% of squamous carcinomas showing such clones compared with 30% to 40% of adenocarcinomas. Only around ten cases were included in the reactivity cohort, and sequence sharing between tumour-reactive clones and the dominant in vivo tumour-associated clones was not shown. Top 10 clone scores and productive clonality were significantly higher in lung squamous cell carcinoma than in lung adenocarcinoma tumours.

About this clone itself: Its antigen has not been determined. Base qualities are not provided; no much larger clone lies one nucleotide away.

A two-step multiplex PCR was used to amplify TCR-beta CDR3 regions from genomic DNA, and Illumina-compatible adaptors were added in the second step. As a commercial immunoSEQ service, TCR-beta immunosequencing was carried out on an Illumina platform. Processing in the source paper ran as follows. Repertoires were summarised by productive clonality and by Top 10 Clones, defined as the percentage of T-cell templates derived from the ten most frequent sequences. Values for productive clonality spanned 0 to 1, where a value of 1 indicated a monoclonal population. Using log10 scatter plots, tumour-associated clones were identified as sequences that made up at least 0.1% of tumour T-cell templates yet were absent from the matched non-adjacent lung. Student's t-tests were used for two-group comparisons, ANOVA for comparisons across stages, and linear regression for relationships, with analyses done in GraphPad Prism7 and R. TCRdb took over this immuneACCESS table, retaining in-frame rearrangements with V and J assigned. Such tables are incomplete; in checked studies, under half of the missing clones stem from an unresolved V gene, and the remainder is unexplained. V and J calls plus clone size are reproduced from that table; the DNA served to infer D and trimming. Here the sample has 2,500 to 3,500 clones; about four fifths occur a single time. More than 5.5% of the sample lies in the top ten.

The CDR3 numbers 15 residues from cysteine through phenylalanine. The retained sequence is limited to the CDR3, 45 bases, with the frame set at the first base. From V the trimming removes 5 bases and from J it removes 1 base, while the gene matches leave 4 bases of the junction unaccounted for. Sequences SGHKS (CDR1) and YYEKEE (CDR2) are obtained from the germline V gene (reference sequence). From frozen aliquots of unsorted single-cell suspensions, genomic DNA was isolated using the QIAamp DNA kit. Tumour samples were surgically resected non-small cell lung cancer tissue. Tissues were received within 2 hours of resection and processed immediately into single-cell suspensions. Tissue was broken up mechanically, digested enzymatically with DNase I, collagenase I and hyaluronidase for 30 minutes at 37 degrees C, and then filtered and RBC-lysed.

The V and J genes are TRBV5-5 and TRBJ2-7, with 12 bases aligning to TRBD2. The source of this sequence is a human donor with non-small cell lung cancer. The sample consisted of lung tumor tissue. The CDR3 here reads CASSSGLAGSYEQYF. The bases are TGTGCCAGCAGTTCTGGACTAGCGGGGTCCTACGAGCAGTACTTC. Where the CDR3 stops, the reference TRBV5-5 and TRBJ2-7 genes take over; the full variable domain is DAGVTQSPTHLIKTRGQQVTLRCSPISGHKSVSWYQQVLGQGPQFIFQYYEKEERGRGNFPDRFSARQFPNYSSELNVNALLLGDSALYLCASSSGLAGSYEQYFGPGTRLTVT.